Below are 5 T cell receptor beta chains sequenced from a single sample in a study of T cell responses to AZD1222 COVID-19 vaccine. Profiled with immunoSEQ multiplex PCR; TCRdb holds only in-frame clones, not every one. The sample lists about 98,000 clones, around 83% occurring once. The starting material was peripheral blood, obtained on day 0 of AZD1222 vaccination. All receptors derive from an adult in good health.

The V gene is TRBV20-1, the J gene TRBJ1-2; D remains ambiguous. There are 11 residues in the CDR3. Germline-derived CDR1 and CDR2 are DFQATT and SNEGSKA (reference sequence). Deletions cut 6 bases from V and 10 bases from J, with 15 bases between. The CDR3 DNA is TGCAGTGCCGCGACAACCCAAAACTACACCTTC. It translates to CSAATTQNYTF.

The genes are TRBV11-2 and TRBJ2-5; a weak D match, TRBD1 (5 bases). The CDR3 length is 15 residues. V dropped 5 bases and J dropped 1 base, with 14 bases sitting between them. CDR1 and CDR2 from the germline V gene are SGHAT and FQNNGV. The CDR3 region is CASSLRRATQETQYF. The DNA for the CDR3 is TGTGCCAGCAGCCTACGCAGGGCGACCCAAGAGACCCAGTACTTC.

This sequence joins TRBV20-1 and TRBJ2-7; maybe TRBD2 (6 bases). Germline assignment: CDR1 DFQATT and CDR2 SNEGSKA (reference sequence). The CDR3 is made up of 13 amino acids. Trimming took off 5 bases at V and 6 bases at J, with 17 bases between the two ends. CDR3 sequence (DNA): TGCAGTGCTGGTGGGGGTCACGGGGGCGAGCAGTACTTC. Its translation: CSAGGGHGGEQYF.

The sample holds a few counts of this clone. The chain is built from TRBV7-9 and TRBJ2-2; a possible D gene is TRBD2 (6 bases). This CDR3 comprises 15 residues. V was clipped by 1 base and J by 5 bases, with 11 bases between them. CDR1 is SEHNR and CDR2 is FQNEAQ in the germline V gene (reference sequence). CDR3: CASSLGRDWTGELFF. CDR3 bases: TGTGCCAGCAGCTTAGGCAGGGACTGGACCGGGGAGCTGTTTTTT. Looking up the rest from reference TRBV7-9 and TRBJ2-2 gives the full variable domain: DTGVSQNPRHKITKRGQNVTFRCDPISEHNRLYWYRQTLGQGPEFLTYFQNEAQLEKSRLLSDRFSAERPKGSFSTLEIQRTEQGDSAMYLCASSLGRDWTGELFFGEGSRLTVL.

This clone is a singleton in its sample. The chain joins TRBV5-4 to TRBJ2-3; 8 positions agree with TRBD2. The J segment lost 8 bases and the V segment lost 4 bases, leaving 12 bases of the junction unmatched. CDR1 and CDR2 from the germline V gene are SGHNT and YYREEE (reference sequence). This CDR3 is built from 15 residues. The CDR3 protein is CASSPQAGGPGTQYF. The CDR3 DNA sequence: TGTGCCAGCAGCCCCCAGGCGGGGGGCCCCGGTACGCAGTATTTT. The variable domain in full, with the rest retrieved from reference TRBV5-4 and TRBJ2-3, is ETGVTQSPTHLIKTRGQQVTLRCSSQSGHNTVSWYQQALGQGPQFIFQYYREEENGRGNFPPRFSGLQFPNYSSELNVNALELDDSALYLCASSPQAGGPGTQYFGPGTRLTVL.